The entry that follows covers one TCR beta chain sequence. Its antigen is undetermined. Regarding time point: week 35, safety follow-up. The vaccine gave 300 ug of a 20-mer mutant IDH1 peptide subcutaneously per dose. Trimming shortened V by 1 base and J by 0 bases, and 10 bases separated the two germline ends. CDR3 length: 16 residues. Germline CDR1 SGHAT, CDR2 FQNNGV. Sequencing used immunoSEQ multiplex PCR; TCRdb keeps in-frame clones, though not all of them. The sample carries tens of thousands of clones, 81% recorded once. The data were taken from a study of a mutant IDH1 vaccine in newly diagnosed glioma. On the study more broadly: Patients were started on vaccination 4-6 weeks after radiotherapy alone, or with temozolomide cycles. Sex among treated patients split around 62% male, roughly 38% female; mean age was about 43 years. Antecedent treatment encompassed radiotherapy, temozolomide, or their combination; the majority received both. Study-wide points: Immune responses induced by vaccination arose in 93.3% of the patients.

The receptor comes from a man aged 25 to 40 with glioma. The material sequenced was PBMCs, taken from a glioma patient whose treatment included an IDH1 peptide vaccine. The chain links TRBV11-2 to TRBJ1-5; D not certain. The CDR3, as DNA: TGTGCCAGCAGCTTAGTAGACACGTATAGCAATCAGCCCCAGCATTTT. It is translated as CASSLVDTYSNQPQHF.